The 18 T cell receptor beta chains below all came from one sample that was sequenced in a study of radiotherapy plus CTLA-4 blockade in lung cancer. TCRdb's table, derived via immunoSEQ multiplex PCR, lists solely in-frame clones and lacks some. The repertoire holds 90,000 to 130,000 clones, with roughly 86% as singletons. This sample comprised peripheral blood, obtained from a patient treated with radiotherapy plus ipilimumab. The receptors stem from a human donor with non-small cell lung cancer that progressed on radiotherapy plus ipilimumab. Some clones in this sample may be carry-over from other donors' samples.

The V and J genes are TRBV6-1 and TRBJ2-7; 8 positions agree with TRBD1. V gave up 4 bases and J gave up 5 bases; unmatched junction bases: 7. Per germline, CDR1 MNHNS and CDR2 SASEGT. The CDR3 covers 14 residues. The CDR3 nucleotides are TGTGCCAGCAGTGTCCAGGGGGCCGGGGACGAGCAGTACTTC. Protein sequence: CASSVQGAGDEQYF.

The chain joins TRBV29-1 to TRBJ1-2; 12 nucleotides agree with TRBD1. V was pared by 3 bases and J by 6 bases, with 8 bases of the junction left unmatched. This CDR3 has 15 residues. Per the germline V gene, CDR1 is SQVTM and CDR2 is ANQGSEA. The CDR3 region has the DNA TGCAGCGTTGATAACCGGGACAGGGGGCGAGATGGCTACACCTTC. This encodes CSVDNRDRGRDGYTF. Looking up the rest from reference TRBV29-1 and TRBJ1-2 gives the full variable domain: SAVISQKPSRDICQRGTSLTIQCQVDSQVTMMFWYRQQPGQSLTLIATANQGSEATYESGFVIDKFPISRPNLTFSTLTVSNMSPEDSSIYLCSVDNRDRGRDGYTFGSGTRLTVV.

The V gene is TRBV7-2, the J gene TRBJ2-7, with a weak D call TRBD1 (7 bases). V lost 1 base and J lost 4, with 23 bases in between. This CDR3 has 18 residues. Germline lookup yields CDR1 SGHTA and CDR2 FQGNSA. In DNA form, the CDR3 reads TGTGCCAGCAGCTTAGACCCCCCGGGACAGCCGAGCGGGTACGAGCAGTACTTC. The encoded protein is CASSLDPPGQPSGYEQYF.

The V call is TRBV5-1, the J call TRBJ2-7, with TRBD1 matching over 11 bases. With 4 bases clipped from V and 4 bases from J, the junction kept 4 bases outside the gene matches. The CDR3 is 14 amino acids. Germline V gives CDR1 SGHRS, CDR2 YFSETQ. The CDR3 is CASSRDRGTYEQYF. The CDR3 DNA reads TGCGCCAGCAGCCGGGACAGGGGGACGTACGAGCAGTACTTC. Complete variable domain (other parts from reference TRBV5-1 and TRBJ2-7): KAGVTQTPRYLIKTRGQQVTLSCSPISGHRSVSWYQQTPGQGLQFLFEYFSETQRNKGNFPGRFSGRQFSNSRSEMNVSTLELGDSALYLCASSRDRGTYEQYFGPGTRLTVT.

This clone was counted between two and nine times. The genes are TRBV6-6 and TRBJ1-1; D uncertain. The CDR3 loop spans 12 amino acids. Trimming removed 4 bases from V and 7 bases from J, with 10 bases in between. Germline V gene lookup returns CDR1 MNHNY and CDR2 SVGAGI (reference sequence). This CDR3 reads CASSFGGDEAFF. Written as DNA, the CDR3 is TGTGCCAGCAGTTTCGGAGGAGATGAAGCTTTCTTT.

This chain links TRBV6-5 with TRBJ2-5; TRBD2 is a possible D gene (5 bases). V lost 0 bases, J lost 5 bases, and 10 bases lay in between. The CDR3 covers 14 residues. Germline V lookup: CDR1 MNHEY, CDR2 SVGAGI. CDR3 residues: CASSYSTGMETQYF. Written as DNA, the CDR3 is TGTGCCAGCAGTTACTCGACCGGGATGGAGACCCAGTACTTC.

The chain recombines TRBV11-3 with TRBJ1-1; D possibly corresponds to TRBD1 (5 bases). Per germline, CDR1 SGHNT and CDR2 YENEEA. The CDR3 consists of 13 residues. V was pared by 5 bases and J by 3 bases, with 10 bases between. The CDR3 DNA reads as TGTGCCAGCAGCCGTGACAGTTACACTGAAGCTTTCTTT. This gives the protein CASSRDSYTEAFF.

The sample holds a few counts of this clone. The chain is built from TRBV10-1 and TRBJ2-7; D remains ambiguous. Germline V CDR1 and CDR2: WNHNN, SYGVQD (reference sequence). Trimming took 8 bases from V and 5 from J, leaving 10 bases between them. The CDR3 extends over 11 amino acids. The chain's CDR3 is CASPPLDEQYF. DNA of the CDR3: TGCGCCAGCCCACCTTTGGACGAGCAGTACTTC.

The chain links TRBV7-3 to TRBJ1-1; TRBD1 might be the D (5 bases). This CDR3 region has 15 residues. The ends were cut back, 5 bases at V and 1 base at J, with 14 bases in the middle. Germline V CDR1 and CDR2: SGHTA, FQGTGA. CDR3 in amino acids: CASSQTGTANTEAFF. CDR3 nucleotide sequence: TGTGCCAGCAGCCAAACCGGGACGGCGAACACTGAAGCTTTCTTT.

In the case of this clone: The same CDR3 can be traced to other DNA sequences in this sample. The chain combines TRBV5-4 with TRBJ2-3, with TRBD1 matching 8 bases. The germline gives CDR1 SGHNT, CDR2 YYREEE (reference sequence). The length of the CDR3 is 16 residues. V lost 4 bases, J lost 3 bases, and 10 bases stayed unmatched. CDR3 amino acids: CASSPPTWTGTDTQYF. Written as DNA, the CDR3 is TGTGCCAGCAGCCCCCCGACGTGGACAGGGACAGATACGCAGTATTTT.

The rearrangement joins TRBV10-2 to TRBJ1-6; D is possibly TRBD1 (5 bases). Trimming took off 4 bases at V and 6 bases at J, with 16 bases between the two ends. The CDR3 totals 16 residues. Germline V gene data show CDR1 as WSHSY and CDR2 as SAAADI. CDR3 nucleotide sequence: TGCGCCAGCAGTGCTCAGGGCAGCCGGCTTAATTCACCCCTCCACTTT. Protein sequence: CASSAQGSRLNSPLHF.

The chain is built from TRBV5-1 and TRBJ2-7; 7 bases map to TRBD1. Unmatched junction bases numbered 11, after V lost 4 bases and J lost 7 bases. CDR1 is SGHRS, CDR2 YFSETQ, per germline. This CDR3 is built from 14 residues. The CDR3 loop is CASSADRPVGEQYF. The CDR3 bases are TGCGCCAGCAGCGCGGACAGGCCGGTCGGGGAGCAGTACTTC.

V and J are TRBV6-5 and TRBJ1-3; tentative D call: TRBD1 (5 bases). With 6 bases removed from V and 0 bases from J, the gap between germline ends came to 15 bases. This CDR3 spans 16 amino acids. Germline CDR1 is MNHEY and CDR2 is SVGAGI. The CDR3 here is CASSYNPGVSGNTIYF. The CDR3 coding sequence is TGTGCCAGCAGCTACAACCCGGGGGTCTCTGGAAACACCATATATTTT.

This chain links TRBV9 with TRBJ2-3; D is unclear. The CDR3 spans 13 residues. V was cut by 0 bases and J by 7 bases, with 9 bases left in between. CDR1 is SGDLS and CDR2 is YYNGEE in the germline V gene. CDR3 region: CASSVGSSNTQYF. DNA for the CDR3: TGTGCCAGCAGCGTAGGTAGCTCGAATACGCAGTATTTT.

V usage is TRBV6-6 and J usage is TRBJ2-7; perhaps TRBD1 as D (5 bases). In germline, CDR1 is MNHNY, CDR2 SVGAGI (reference sequence). V shed 0 bases and J shed 7 bases, with 19 bases lying between them. The CDR3 extends over 16 amino acids. CDR3 nucleotides: TGTGCCAGCAGTTACTCGGTTTCAGGGTCTTCGAGAGAGCAGTACTTC. It yields the protein CASSYSVSGSSREQYF.

This chain uses TRBV5-1 with TRBJ1-1; no clear D gene. This CDR3 is 14 amino acids long. Trimming pared 7 bases from V and 4 bases from J, leaving 17 bases between. Germline V lookup: CDR1 SGHRS, CDR2 YFSETQ. The CDR3, as DNA: TGCGCCAGCCGAACTGCCATTCTAGTCACTGAAGCTTTCTTT. Protein: CASRTAILVTEAFF.

The chain joins TRBV28 to TRBJ1-2; 7 nucleotides line up with TRBD1. J lost 6 bases, V lost 7 bases, and 5 bases had no gene match. Germline CDR1 MDHEN, CDR2 SYDVKM. The CDR3 length is 12 residues. In nucleotides, the CDR3 is TGTGCCAGCAATACAGGGGTCCATGGCTACACCTTC. This sequence encodes CASNTGVHGYTF.

The chain employs TRBV6-6 and TRBJ1-2; TRBD1 aligns across 8 bases. The V and J ends lost 3 bases and 7 bases, in that order; junction bases with no gene match: 10. Germline V gives CDR1 MNHNY, CDR2 SVGAGI (reference sequence). This CDR3 is 15 amino acids long. In nucleotides, the CDR3 is TGTGCCAGCAGTTATATGCCAGGGGGCAAGGGTGGCTACACCTTC. It is translated as CASSYMPGGKGGYTF.